The rows below give T cell receptor beta chains drawn from one sample of a study of blood T cell repertoires in COVID-19. The assay was immunoSEQ multiplex PCR, and TCRdb's table has in-frame clones only and misses some. The data hold approximately 93,000 clones, with approximately 75% observed a single time. Sequences were obtained from peripheral blood. These receptor sequences come from a woman older than 75 with acute or convalescent COVID-19. The CDR3 runs from the conserved cysteine through the conserved F or W. Each record gives: D gene, V gene, J gene, CDR3 length, clone size, CDR3 protein, CDR3 DNA. The D gene is left open where the match is weak. Only part of the rows carry a size: once, few, many, or a class if the clone is expanded.

.	TRBV7-8	TRBJ1-6	14	.	CASSFPRANSPLHF	TGTGCCAGCAGCTTCCCCAGGGCGAATTCACCCCTCCACTTT
.	TRBV29-1	TRBJ1-1	13	.	CSVDLQGNTEAFF	TGCAGCGTTGATCTACAGGGAAACACTGAAGCTTTCTTT
.	TRBV10-3	TRBJ1-1	13	.	CAISGRRGTEAFF	TGTGCCATCAGTGGCCGGCGCGGCACTGAAGCTTTCTTT
.	TRBV6-5	TRBJ1-6	12	.	CASTPDNSPLHF	TGTGCCAGCACCCCTGATAATTCACCCCTCCACTTT
TRBD1	TRBV5-1	TRBJ1-2	13	.	CASSLAGTGGYTF	TGCGCCAGCAGCTTGGCGGGGACAGGAGGCTACACCTTC
.	TRBV7-2	TRBJ2-3	16	.	CASRLRGLSGTDTQYF	TGTGCCAGCAGGTTACGGGGACTGAGCGGCACAGATACGCAGTATTTT
.	TRBV30	TRBJ1-5	14	.	CAWTRGQAGEPQHF	TGTGCCTGGACCCGAGGGCAGGCCGGGGAGCCCCAGCATTTT
.	TRBV6-1	TRBJ1-3	15	.	CASSERRISGNTIYF	TGTGCCAGCAGTGAACGCAGGATCTCTGGAAACACCATATATTTT
.	TRBV4-2	TRBJ2-1	16	.	CASSRQPAPSYNEQFF	TGTGCCAGCAGCCGACAGCCGGCCCCCTCCTACAATGAGCAGTTCTTC
TRBD1	TRBV19	TRBJ1-2	15	.	CASSTEVGTGNGYTF	TGTGCCAGTAGTACAGAGGTGGGGACAGGGAATGGCTACACCTTC
TRBD1	TRBV29-1	TRBJ1-1	13	.	CSVSNRGNTEAFF	TGCAGCGTTTCAAACAGGGGGAACACTGAAGCTTTCTTT
TRBD1	TRBV4-2	TRBJ1-3	18	few	CASSQAPRQGDSGNTIYF	TGTGCCAGCAGCCAGGCCCCACGACAGGGGGACAGCGGAAACACCATATATTTT
.	TRBV24-1	TRBJ1-2	14	.	CATSDSRQSYGYTF	TGTGCCACCAGTGATTCCAGACAGTCCTATGGCTACACCTTC
.	TRBV6-1	TRBJ1-6	14	once	CASSEQSSNSPLHF	TGTGCCAGCAGTGAACAGAGTAGCAATTCACCCCTCCACTTT
.	TRBV5-1	TRBJ1-4	14	.	CAGSPRGTNEKLFF	TGCGCCGGCTCCCCTCGGGGTACTAATGAAAAACTGTTTTTT
TRBD1	TRBV30	TRBJ2-2	15	few	CAWSGTGRNTGELFF	TGTGCCTGGAGTGGGACAGGGAGGAACACCGGGGAGCTGTTTTTT
.	TRBV4-1	TRBJ2-1	14	.	CASSLPGAGAEQFF	TGCGCCAGCAGCCTCCCGGGGGCGGGGGCTGAACAGTTCTTC
.	TRBV29-1	TRBJ2-3	15	.	CSVVDIGGAADTQYF	TGCAGCGTTGTAGATATTGGAGGAGCGGCGGATACGCAGTATTTT
.	TRBV30	TRBJ1-6	13	.	CAWRAQSNSPLHF	TGTGCCTGGAGGGCACAGAGCAATTCACCCCTCCACTTT
TRBD1	TRBV4-1	TRBJ1-5	15	.	CASSQLQGREKPQHF	TGCGCCAGCAGCCAGTTACAGGGGCGAGAGAAGCCCCAGCATTTT
TRBD1	TRBV7-2	TRBJ2-7	15	once	CASSLRDRLGYEQYF	TGTGCCAGCAGCTTACGGGACAGGTTGGGGTACGAGCAGTACTTC
.	TRBV30	TRBJ1-2	12	.	CAWRRVVYGYTF	TGTGCCTGGAGGAGGGTTGTCTATGGCTACACCTTC
.	TRBV7-2	TRBJ1-1	14	once	CASSFHRVGTEAFF	TGTGCCAGCAGCTTCCACAGGGTTGGTACTGAAGCTTTCTTT
.	TRBV29-1	TRBJ1-2	13	.	CSVASTVGAGYTF	TGCAGCGTCGCTTCAACGGTGGGGGCCGGCTACACCTTC
.	TRBV10-2	TRBJ2-7	13	few	CASSTGHFYEQYF	TGCGCCAGCAGTACGGGACACTTCTACGAGCAGTACTTC
TRBD1	TRBV4-1	TRBJ1-1	16	.	CASRMGQGAEGTEAFF	TGCGCCAGCAGAATGGGGCAGGGGGCTGAGGGCACTGAAGCTTTCTTT
.	TRBV6-5	TRBJ2-2	16	.	CASSYAYQLNTGELFF	TGTGCCAGCAGTTACGCCTACCAATTAAACACCGGGGAGCTGTTTTTT
.	TRBV6-6	TRBJ1-2	12	.	CASVRVGHGYTF	TGTGCCAGCGTGCGGGTGGGCCATGGCTACACCTTC
TRBD2	TRBV7-2	TRBJ2-1	15	.	CASRSGTSGYNEQFF	TGTGCCAGCAGGTCCGGGACTAGCGGATACAATGAGCAGTTCTTC
.	TRBV30	TRBJ2-2	12	once	CAWNSDTGELFF	TGTGCCTGGAACAGTGACACCGGGGAGCTGTTTTTT
.	TRBV3-1/TRBV3-2	TRBJ1-2	15	.	CASSDSQRGSYGYTF	TGTGCCAGCAGCGATAGTCAACGGGGGTCTTATGGCTACACCTTC
.	TRBV19	TRBJ1-2	15	.	CASISASTTNYGYTF	TGTGCCAGTATTTCCGCGAGTACTACTAACTATGGCTACACCTTC
TRBD1	TRBV5-1	TRBJ1-2	16	few	CASSLGIATGDYGYTF	TGCGCCAGCAGCTTGGGGATAGCGACAGGGGACTATGGCTACACCTTC
TRBD1	TRBV3-1/TRBV3-2	TRBJ1-1	14	.	CASSHQGGWAEAFF	TGTGCCAGCAGCCATCAGGGGGGTTGGGCTGAAGCTTTCTTT
.	TRBV7-2	TRBJ1-3	14	.	CASSWTVSGNTIYF	TGTGCCAGCAGCTGGACAGTCTCTGGAAACACCATATATTTT
.	TRBV6-5	TRBJ1-1	11	.	CASTGNTEAFF	TGTGCCAGCACGGGAAACACTGAAGCTTTCTTT
TRBD1	TRBV2	TRBJ1-1	16	.	CASSEGPTGLNTEAFF	TGTGCCAGCAGTGAGGGGCCGACAGGGTTGAACACTGAAGCTTTCTTT
.	TRBV5-1	TRBJ2-3	15	.	CASSDRGYGTDTQYF	TGCGCCAGCAGCGATCGCGGGTACGGCACAGATACGCAGTATTTT
TRBD1	TRBV6-1	TRBJ1-1	14	many	CASSETGGDTEAFF	TGTGCCAGCAGTGAGACAGGGGGGGACACTGAAGCTTTCTTT
TRBD1	TRBV29-1	TRBJ2-7	13	many	CSVLRDRGIEQYF	TGCAGCGTCCTCCGGGACAGGGGGATTGAGCAGTACTTC
.	TRBV2	TRBJ2-7	12	.	CASSGGSYEQYF	TGTGCCAGCAGCGGGGGCTCCTACGAGCAGTACTTC
TRBD2	TRBV19	TRBJ2-5	15	once	CASSIAKGGRETQYF	TGTGCCAGTAGTATAGCGAAGGGCGGGAGGGAGACCCAGTACTTC